Presented here are 20 T cell receptor beta chains from one specimen sequenced in a study of blood T cell repertoires in COVID-19. Assay: immunoSEQ multiplex PCR; the TCRdb copy retains only in-frame clones and omits some. The repertoire has approximately 180,000 clones, roughly 85% of them found once; the top ten carry 3% to 4%. Sequences were obtained from peripheral blood. All receptors derive from a man aged 60 to 69 with acute or convalescent COVID-19.

The CDR3 sequence is CASSAPRNSGSNEQFF. The CDR3 coding sequence is TGTGCCAGCAGCGCCCCGCGGAATAGCGGGAGTAATGAGCAGTTCTTC. The V call is TRBV9, the J call TRBJ2-1; 9 bases are a match to TRBD2. This CDR3 has 16 amino acids. CDR1 is SGDLS and CDR2 is YYNGEE in the germline V gene. The V segment lost 3 bases and the J segment 7 bases; nucleotides outside the gene matches: 11.

The rearrangement links TRBV27 to TRBJ1-2; unclear D gene. The ends were cut back, 3 bases at V and 8 bases at J, with 13 bases in the middle. CDR1 and CDR2 (germline): MNHEY, SMNVEV (reference sequence). This CDR3 contains 13 residues. CDR3 DNA sequence: TGTGCCAGCAGTTTCCGAGGTTTACGAGGCTACACCTTC. It translates to CASSFRGLRGYTF.

The J gene is TRBJ1-3, the V gene TRBV5-1; no firm D call. Germline V CDR1 and CDR2: SGHRS, YFSETQ. V was pared by 3 bases and J by 0 bases, with 10 bases between. CDR3 length: 15 amino acids. The CDR3, as DNA: TGCGCCAGCAGCTCCGACTTAAGCTCTGGAAACACCATATATTTT. Its protein is CASSSDLSSGNTIYF. Variable domain in full (rest from reference TRBV5-1 and TRBJ1-3): KAGVTQTPRYLIKTRGQQVTLSCSPISGHRSVSWYQQTPGQGLQFLFEYFSETQRNKGNFPGRFSGRQFSNSRSEMNVSTLELGDSALYLCASSSDLSSGNTIYFGEGSWLTVV.

This clone was found many times. The chain combines TRBV18 with TRBJ1-2, with D possibly being TRBD1 (5 bases). The CDR3 sequence is 13 residues long. The V gene lost 4 bases and the J gene lost 2 bases, with 8 bases spanning the gap. Germline lookup yields CDR1 KGHSH and CDR2 LQKENI. The CDR3 spells CASSQGPNYGYTF. The CDR3 DNA follows: TGTGCCAGCTCACAGGGGCCCAACTATGGCTACACCTTC.

This rearrangement joins TRBV18 to TRBJ2-3, with unresolved D. This CDR3 has 14 amino acids. The germline gives CDR1 KGHSH, CDR2 LQKENI. V dropped 3 bases and J dropped 0 bases, with 7 bases sitting between them. The CDR3 spells CASSPLDSTDTQYF. The CDR3 DNA reads as TGTGCCAGCTCACCCCTAGACAGCACAGATACGCAGTATTTT.

The chain joins TRBV5-6 to TRBJ1-5; 11 bases are a match to TRBD1. The germline V gene encodes CDR1 SGHDT and CDR2 YYEEEE. Trimming cost V 8 bases and J 9 bases; bases outside gene matches: 13. The CDR3 consists of 15 residues. CDR3 DNA: TGTGCCAGTCAACCGGACAGGGGGCTTAGGAGGCCCCAGCATTTT. Protein sequence: CASQPDRGLRRPQHF.

The rearrangement joins TRBV4-1 to TRBJ1-2, with 12 nucleotides matching TRBD1. Germline V gives CDR1 MGHRA, CDR2 YSYEKL. The CDR3 is 17 amino acids. V lost 4 bases to trimming and J lost 8 bases; unmatched junction nucleotides: 14. The CDR3 is CASSPAARGQGAHGYTF. The CDR3 region has the DNA TGCGCCAGCAGCCCCGCGGCGCGGGGACAGGGGGCGCACGGCTACACCTTC.

This CDR3 reads CASSQGYEQFF. The CDR3 nucleotides read TGTGCCAGCAGCCAGGGATATGAGCAGTTCTTC. The chain recombines TRBV6-5 with TRBJ2-1; D is possibly TRBD1 (5 bases). With 6 bases removed from V and 8 bases from J, the gap between germline ends came to 8 bases. This CDR3 has 11 residues. The V gene's germline CDR1 is MNHEY and CDR2 SVGAGI.

The chain joins TRBV7-3 to TRBJ2-1, with TRBD2 identical over 10 bases. This CDR3 has 16 amino acids. The V and J ends lost 1 base and 2 bases, in that order; junction bases with no gene match: 2. In germline, CDR1 is SGHTA, CDR2 FQGTGA. The CDR3 DNA is TGTGCCAGCAGCTTAATTGGGACTAGCGCCTACAATGAGCAGTTCTTC. Translated, it gives CASSLIGTSAYNEQFF.

The rearrangement uses TRBV20-1 and TRBJ1-2; the match to TRBD1 covers 7 bases. CDR1 DFQATT and CDR2 SNEGSKA come from the germline V gene (reference sequence). This CDR3 region has 12 residues. V was clipped by 3 bases and J by 4 bases; unmatched bases: 2. The CDR3 DNA is TGCAGTGCTAGTTCAGGGGGCTATGGCTACACCTTC. This codes for CSASSGGYGYTF.

The chain uses TRBV28 and TRBJ1-3; D is unclear. This CDR3 is built from 16 residues. The ends were cut back, 4 bases at V and 6 bases at J, with 19 bases in the middle. Germline assignment: CDR1 MDHEN and CDR2 SYDVKM. The CDR3 loop reads CASSSRKAGVENTIYF. CDR3 nucleotides: TGTGCCAGCAGTTCCCGCAAGGCGGGTGTAGAAAACACCATATATTTT.

The rearrangement links TRBV7-9 to TRBJ2-1; 7 bases match TRBD2. The trim removed 2 bases at V and 3 bases at J, leaving 4 bases unmatched. The CDR3 extends over 15 amino acids. Per germline, CDR1 SEHNR and CDR2 FQNEAQ (reference sequence). CDR3 in DNA: TGTGCCAGCAGCTTAACCGGACTAGGCTACAATGAGCAGTTCTTC. Its protein product is CASSLTGLGYNEQFF.

For this clone: Other DNA variants within this sample encode the same CDR3. The CDR3 sequence is CSVGGDRGYTF. CDR3 DNA: TGCAGCGTTGGGGGGGATCGGGGCTACACCTTC. The chain joins TRBV29-1 to TRBJ1-2; D may be TRBD1 (5 bases). CDR3 length equals 11 residues. Germline CDR1 SQVTM, CDR2 ANQGSEA. V was clipped by 4 bases and J by 8 bases, with 11 bases between them.

The chain links TRBV7-9 to TRBJ1-4; TRBD1 might be the D (6 bases). There are 16 residues in the CDR3. The germline V and J ends were trimmed by 3 bases and 0 bases, with 11 bases remaining between them. Germline V gives CDR1 SEHNR, CDR2 FQNEAQ (reference sequence). CDR3 residues: CASSLTPGATNEKLFF. The CDR3 DNA reads TGTGCCAGCAGCTTGACCCCAGGGGCAACTAATGAAAAACTGTTTTTT.

This clone was recorded once. This chain uses TRBV27 with TRBJ1-2, with TRBD1 as a possible D gene (5 bases). Trimming stripped 7 bases from V and 7 bases from J, with 16 bases between. Germline CDR1 is MNHEY and CDR2 is SMNVEV (reference sequence). The CDR3 runs 13 residues. In DNA, the CDR3 is TGTGCCAGCAAGGGGCAGGGCTTTTTTGGCTACACCTTC. This encodes CASKGQGFFGYTF.

V is TRBV23-1 and J is TRBJ2-2, with 7 bases aligning to TRBD2. TRBV23-1 is assigned to the ORF class and has an uncertain function. This CDR3 is 15 amino acids long. Losses at the gene ends were 2 bases for V and 0 bases for J; bases not matched to a gene: 0. The CDR3 coding sequence is TGCGCCAGCAGTCAACGGGAGGCGAACACCGGGGAGCTGTTTTTT. Translating gives CASSQREANTGELFF.

V is TRBV5-8 and J is TRBJ1-5; 7 bases agree with TRBD1. Germline trimming cut 5 bases from V and 9 bases from J; bases unmatched to any gene: 11. CDR3 length: 14 residues. Germline CDR1 is SGHTS and CDR2 is YDEGEE. The CDR3 DNA follows: TGTGCCAGCAGGTTCAGACAGGGCGCAGGGCCCCAGCATTTT. Its protein product is CASRFRQGAGPQHF.

The V and J genes are TRBV19 and TRBJ2-1; perhaps TRBD2 as D (6 bases). V gave up 6 bases and J gave up 2 bases, with 11 bases separating them. CDR3 size: 14 residues. Per the germline V gene, CDR1 is LNHDA and CDR2 is SQIVND (reference sequence). Written as DNA, the CDR3 is TGTGCCAGTAGGCGTCCGGGGGCCTACAATGAGCAGTTCTTC. Its translation is CASRRPGAYNEQFF.

The chain carries TRBV5-4 and TRBJ2-2, with 12 bases aligning to TRBD2. From germline, CDR1 is SGHNT and CDR2 YYREEE (reference sequence). V lost 5 bases, J lost 6 bases, and 17 bases stayed unmatched. This CDR3 contains 19 residues. The CDR3 bases are TGTGCCAGCAGTGGTGGCTACTCTAGCGGGAGGGCAGGTCCCGGGGAGCTGTTTTTT. Amino acids: CASSGGYSSGRAGPGELFF.

This CDR3 is CASSFWGRSSYEQYF. CDR3 bases: TGTGCCAGCAGCTTTTGGGGGAGGAGCTCCTACGAGCAGTACTTC. The rearrangement links TRBV5-6 to TRBJ2-7; maybe TRBD2 (6 bases). The CDR3 has 15 residues. Trimming removed 2 bases from V and 0 bases from J, with 12 bases in between. Germline CDR1 SGHDT, CDR2 YYEEEE.